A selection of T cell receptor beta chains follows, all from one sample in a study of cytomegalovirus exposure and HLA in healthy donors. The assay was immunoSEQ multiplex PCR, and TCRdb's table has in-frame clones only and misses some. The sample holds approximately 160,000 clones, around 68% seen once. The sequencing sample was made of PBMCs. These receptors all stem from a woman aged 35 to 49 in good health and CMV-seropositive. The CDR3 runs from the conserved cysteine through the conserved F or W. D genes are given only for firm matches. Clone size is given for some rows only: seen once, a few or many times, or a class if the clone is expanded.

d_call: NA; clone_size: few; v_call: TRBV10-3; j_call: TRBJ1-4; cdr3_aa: CAISRATNEKLFF; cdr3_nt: TGTGCCATCAGCAGGGCAACTAATGAAAAACTGTTTTTT
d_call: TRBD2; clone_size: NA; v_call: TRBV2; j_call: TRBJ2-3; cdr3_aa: CASSPGTSGVNTQYF; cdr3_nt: TGTGCCAGCAGCCCCGGGACTAGCGGAGTTAATACGCAGTATTTT
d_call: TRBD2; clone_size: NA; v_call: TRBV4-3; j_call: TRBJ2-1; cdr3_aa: CASSQDLLAGGSYNEQFF; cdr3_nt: TGCGCCAGCAGCCAAGATCTCTTAGCGGGGGGTTCCTACAATGAGCAGTTCTTC
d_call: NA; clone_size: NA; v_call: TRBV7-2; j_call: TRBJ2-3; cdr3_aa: CASSFVAGTATDTQYF; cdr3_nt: TGTGCCAGCAGCTTCGTAGCGGGGACAGCCACAGATACGCAGTATTTT
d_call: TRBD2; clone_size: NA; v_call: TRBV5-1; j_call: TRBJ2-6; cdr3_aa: CASSLVGREGPGANVLTF; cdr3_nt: TGCGCCAGCAGCTTGGTAGGGCGGGAGGGCCCTGGGGCCAACGTCCTGACTTTC
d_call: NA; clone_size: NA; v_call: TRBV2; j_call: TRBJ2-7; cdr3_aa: CASSGGGGGEQYF; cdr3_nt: TGTGCCAGCAGTGGCGGGGGCGGGGGCGAGCAGTACTTC
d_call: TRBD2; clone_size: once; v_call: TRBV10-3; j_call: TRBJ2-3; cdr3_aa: CAISGIAGGGDTQYF; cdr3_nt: TGTGCCATCAGTGGGATAGCGGGAGGGGGAGATACGCAGTATTTT
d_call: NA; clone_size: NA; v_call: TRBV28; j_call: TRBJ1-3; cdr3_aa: CASSLIAGNSGNTIYF; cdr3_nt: TGTGCCAGCAGTTTAATCGCAGGGAACTCTGGAAACACCATATATTTT
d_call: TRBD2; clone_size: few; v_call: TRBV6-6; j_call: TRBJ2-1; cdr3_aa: CASSYLREGVYNEQFF; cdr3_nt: TGTGCCAGCAGTTACCTACGGGAGGGGGTCTACAATGAGCAGTTCTTC
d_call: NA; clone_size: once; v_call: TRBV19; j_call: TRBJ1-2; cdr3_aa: CASSMEEPNYGYTF; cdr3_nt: TGTGCCAGTAGTATGGAGGAGCCTAACTATGGCTACACCTTC
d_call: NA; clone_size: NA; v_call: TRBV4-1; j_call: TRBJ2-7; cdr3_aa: CASSQNSGGQTEQYF; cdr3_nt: TGCGCCAGCAGCCAAAACAGCGGGGGACAGACCGAGCAGTACTTC
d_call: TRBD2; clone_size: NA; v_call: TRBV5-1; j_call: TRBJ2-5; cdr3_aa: CASSLELAEETQYF; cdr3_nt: TGCGCCAGCAGCTTGGAACTAGCGGAAGAGACCCAGTACTTC
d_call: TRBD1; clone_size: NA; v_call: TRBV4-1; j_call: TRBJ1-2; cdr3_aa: CASSQTGTASYGYTF; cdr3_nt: TGCGCCAGCAGCCAAACCGGGACAGCCTCTTATGGCTACACCTTC
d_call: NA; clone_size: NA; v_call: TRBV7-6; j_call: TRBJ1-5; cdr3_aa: CASSFDTNQPQHF; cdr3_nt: TGTGCCAGCAGCTTCGACACCAATCAGCCCCAGCATTTT
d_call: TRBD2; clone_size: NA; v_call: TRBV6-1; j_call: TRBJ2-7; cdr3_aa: CASGRLAAYEQYF; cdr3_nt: TGTGCCAGCGGCAGACTAGCGGCCTACGAGCAGTACTTC
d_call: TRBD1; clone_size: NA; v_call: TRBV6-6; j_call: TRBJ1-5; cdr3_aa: CASSAGQGGNQPQNF; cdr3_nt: TGTGCCAGCAGTGCGGGACAGGGGGGCAATCAGCCCCAGAATTTT
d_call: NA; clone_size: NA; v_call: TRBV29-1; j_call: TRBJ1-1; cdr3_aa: CSVESMGRTFF; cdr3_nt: TGCAGCGTTGAATCCATGGGGAGAACTTTCTTT
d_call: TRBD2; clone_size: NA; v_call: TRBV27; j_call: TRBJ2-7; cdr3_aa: CASSLTSGTHYEQYF; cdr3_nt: TGTGCCAGCAGTTTAACTAGCGGGACGCACTACGAGCAGTACTTC
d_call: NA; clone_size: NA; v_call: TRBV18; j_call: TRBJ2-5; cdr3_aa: CASSPGEETQYF; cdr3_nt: TGTGCCAGCTCACCTGGGGAGGAGACCCAGTACTTC
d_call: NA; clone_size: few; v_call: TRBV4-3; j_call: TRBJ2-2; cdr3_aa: CASSQRNTGELFF; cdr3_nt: TGCGCCAGCAGCCAACGGAACACCGGGGAGCTGTTTTTT
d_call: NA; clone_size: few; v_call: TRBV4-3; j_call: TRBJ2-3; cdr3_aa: CASSQDRRLFTDTQYF; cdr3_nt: TGCGCCAGCAGCCAAGATAGGCGGTTATTCACAGATACGCAGTATTTT
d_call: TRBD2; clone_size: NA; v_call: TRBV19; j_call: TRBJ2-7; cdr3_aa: CASSIAGLADSYEQYF; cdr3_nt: TGTGCCAGTAGTATAGCGGGACTAGCGGACTCCTACGAGCAGTACTTC
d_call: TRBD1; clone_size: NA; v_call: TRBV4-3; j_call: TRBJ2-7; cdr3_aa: CASSQETGESYEQYF; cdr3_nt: TGCGCCAGCAGCCAAGAGACAGGGGAGAGCTACGAGCAGTACTTC
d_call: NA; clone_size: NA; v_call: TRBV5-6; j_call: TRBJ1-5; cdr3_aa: CASSSTGQGEDQHF; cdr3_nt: TGTGCCAGCAGCTCGACCGGACAAGGGGAGGACCAGCATTTT
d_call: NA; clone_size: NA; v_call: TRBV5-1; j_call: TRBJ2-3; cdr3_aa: CASSAGQTSSTDTQYF; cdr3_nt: TGCGCCAGCAGCGCGGGACAGACATCTAGCACAGATACGCAGTATTTT
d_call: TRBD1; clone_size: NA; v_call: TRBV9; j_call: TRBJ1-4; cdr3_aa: CASSGGTGPNEKLFF; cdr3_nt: TGTGCCAGCAGCGGGGGGACAGGACCTAATGAAAAACTGTTTTTT